This T cell receptor (beta chain) was identified in a study of blood T cell repertoires in COVID-19 (dated by TCRdb to the early 2020s). Turning to the overall study: Collaborator samples came from the United States, Italy and Spain and covered acute and convalescent phases of COVID-19. The prospective study material was composed of cDNA or gDNA derived from T cells, B-cell-depleted T cells, or PBMCs. Deeply sampled blood TCRbeta repertoires from subjects exposed to, actively infected with, or recovered from COVID-19 were included in the dataset. The repertoires were made available in a free public database intended to serve as a resource for research on the immune response to SARS-CoV-2. Samples came from the ongoing ImmuneRACE study (first 160 participants) plus 1,254 subjects from 6 global collaborators. The sample metadata nearly always contained a de-identified subject ID, COVID-19 status, age in years and sex. Where available, HLA class I and class II types were taken from metadata supplied by the sample provider and were not determined by assay-based typing.

Whole blood was collected in K2EDTA tubes by collaborating institutions according to the institutions' own protocols. Collaborator samples were shipped for TCRbeta analysis as frozen whole blood, isolated PBMCs, or DNA extracted from either sample type. On the study overall, not on this receptor specifically: The amount of clinical and demographic metadata varied by source and participant and was provided uncurated.

A word on this clone: Its specific antigen is unknown. Per-base qualities were not stored, and no clone one base away is much larger.

The CDR3 runs 14 residues from the cysteine to the phenylalanine. Left in the record is the CDR3 DNA by itself, 42 bases read in frame from the first base. The junction shows trimming of 4 bases on V and 6 bases on J, and the gene matches do not reach 6 bases of it. In the germline V gene (reference sequence), CDR1 corresponds to LGHDT and CDR2 to YNNKEL. The immunoSEQ Assay, a bias-controlled multiplex PCR, was used to amplify TCRbeta CDR3 regions from genomic DNA. Per the source publication's procedure: The number of nucleated cells in each sample was estimated by amplification of reference gene primers within the assay. To quantify the absolute abundance of each unique TCRbeta CDR3 rearrangement, sequence reads were collapsed and filtered. For each sample, productive Simpson clonality was calculated by taking the square root of Simpson's diversity index across productive rearrangements. The clones in this table, taken by TCRdb from immuneACCESS, are in-frame only. Not every clone is retained; where verified, under half of the shortfall comes from an unresolved V gene, and the cause of the rest is unknown. V and J calls plus clone size are reproduced from that table; the DNA served to infer D and trimming. For this sample the table gives fewer than 100,000 clones, of which 84% were detected only once. Around 22% of the sample is in the top ten clones.

The chain was built from TRBV3-1 (or the pseudogene TRBV3-2) and TRBJ1-2, and 9 junctional nucleotides match TRBD1. The clonotype comes from a woman aged 50 to 65 with acute or convalescent COVID-19. Source material: peripheral blood. The CDR3 has the sequence CASSRTDRGHGYTF. In nucleotides, the sequence is TGTGCCAGCAGCCGGACGGACAGGGGCCATGGCTACACCTTC.